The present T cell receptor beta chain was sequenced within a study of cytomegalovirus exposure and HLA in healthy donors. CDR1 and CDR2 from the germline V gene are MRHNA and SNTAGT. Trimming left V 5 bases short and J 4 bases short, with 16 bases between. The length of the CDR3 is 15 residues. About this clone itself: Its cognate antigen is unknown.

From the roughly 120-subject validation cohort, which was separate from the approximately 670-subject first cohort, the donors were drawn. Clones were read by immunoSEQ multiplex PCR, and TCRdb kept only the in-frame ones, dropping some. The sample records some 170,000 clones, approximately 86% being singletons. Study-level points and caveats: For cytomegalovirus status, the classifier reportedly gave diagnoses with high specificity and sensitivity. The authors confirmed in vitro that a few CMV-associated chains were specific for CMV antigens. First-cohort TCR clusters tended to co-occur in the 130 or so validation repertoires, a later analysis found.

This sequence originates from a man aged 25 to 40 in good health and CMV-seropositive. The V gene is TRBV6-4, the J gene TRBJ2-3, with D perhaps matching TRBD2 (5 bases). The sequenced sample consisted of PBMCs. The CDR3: CASSPNGGAADTQYF. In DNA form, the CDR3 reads TGTGCCAGCAGTCCCAATGGAGGCGCCGCAGATACGCAGTATTTT.